This is a list of T cell receptor beta chains from one sample in a study of technical replicates of blood from four donors. TCRdb keeps only in-frame clones here, not all; method: immunoSEQ multiplex PCR. The sample contains 50,000 to 70,000 clones, 93% of which appear only once. The source material was PBMCs. All receptors derive from a human donor in good health. Some clones in this sample may be carry-over from other donors' samples. Both conserved end residues are part of each CDR3. A D gene is named only where the DNA matches it firmly. Clone sizes are given selectively: once, few, many, or a class where the clone is expanded.

j_call clone_size d_call v_call cdr3_aa cdr3_nt
TRBJ1-1 . TRBD1 TRBV2 CASTKDRRGTEAFF TGTGCCAGCACCAAGGACAGGCGTGGGACTGAAGCTTTCTTT
TRBJ1-6 . TRBD1 TRBV9 CASSPQRTGQSSYNSPLHF TGTGCCAGCAGCCCCCAACGGACAGGTCAGAGCTCCTATAATTCACCCCTCCACTTT
TRBJ1-6 . . TRBV5-1 CASSLDPSSYNSPLHF TGCGCCAGCAGCTTGGACCCGAGCTCCTATAATTCACCCCTCCACTTT
TRBJ2-5 . . TRBV7-3 CASSLRRQETQYF TGTGCCAGCAGCTTGCGCCGGCAAGAGACCCAGTACTTC
TRBJ1-5 . . TRBV6-5 CASRPGIRGPQHF TGTGCCAGCAGACCAGGGATCAGGGGGCCCCAGCATTTT
TRBJ2-3 . TRBD1 TRBV4-1 CASSQDQGATDTQYF TGCGCCAGCAGCCAAGATCAGGGGGCGACAGATACGCAGTATTTT
TRBJ2-3 . TRBD2 TRBV6-5 CASSPRLAGTDTQYF TGTGCCAGCAGTCCTCGGCTAGCGGGAACAGATACGCAGTATTTT
TRBJ1-2 once . TRBV5-1 CASSLEVRVDGYTF TGCGCCAGCAGCTTGGAGGTGAGGGTTGACGGCTACACCTTC
TRBJ2-7 . . TRBV11-1 CASSPESEQYF TGTGCCAGCAGCCCTGAGAGTGAGCAGTACTTC
TRBJ2-1 . . TRBV5-4 CASRGGSYNEQFF TGTGCCAGCAGGGGGGGCTCCTACAATGAGCAGTTCTTC
TRBJ2-7 once . TRBV14 CASSQDGGFGEQYF TGTGCCAGCAGCCAAGATGGAGGATTCGGGGAGCAGTACTTC
TRBJ2-1 . . TRBV6-6 CASSRRSEQFF TGTGCCAGCAGCCGTAGAAGCGAGCAGTTCTTC
TRBJ1-3 . . TRBV30 CAWSIEGNTIYF TGTGCCTGGAGTATAGAGGGAAACACCATATATTTT
TRBJ1-5 . . TRBV18 CASSPTTLGLSNQPQHF TGTGCCAGCTCACCAACCACGTTGGGGCTAAGCAATCAGCCCCAGCATTTT
TRBJ1-6 . . TRBV7-9 CASSSRGGGNSPLHF TGTGCCAGCAGCTCCAGAGGGGGTGGGAATTCACCCCTCCACTTT
TRBJ1-3 once TRBD1 TRBV25-1 CASRGDRGSGNTIYF TGTGCCAGCAGGGGAGACAGGGGCTCTGGAAACACCATATATTTT
TRBJ1-5 . . TRBV7-2 CASSLVTGGNQPQHF TGTGCCAGCAGCTTAGTGACGGGGGGCAATCAGCCCCAGCATTTT
TRBJ2-1 . TRBD2 TRBV4-1 CASSPERGGFGDEQFF TGCGCCAGCAGCCCAGAGCGGGGGGGCTTTGGGGATGAGCAGTTCTTC
TRBJ1-2 . . TRBV5-5 CASSLTGIVVGYTF TGTGCCAGCAGCCTTACAGGGATCGTTGTCGGCTACACCTTC
TRBJ2-1 . . TRBV6-6 CASSPLPRAGQFF TGTGCCAGCAGCCCCCTCCCCCGCGCGGGCCAGTTCTTC
TRBJ2-1 . TRBD2 TRBV7-7 CASSRGTSGLSPYNEQFF TGTGCCAGCAGCCGCGGGACTAGCGGGTTATCCCCCTACAATGAGCAGTTCTTC
TRBJ2-7 . TRBD2 TRBV18 CASSPWTSPYEQYF TGTGCCAGCTCACCTTGGACTAGCCCCTACGAGCAGTACTTC
TRBJ2-7 . TRBD2 TRBV7-2 CASSLEGSGAYEQYF TGTGCCAGCAGCTTAGAAGGTAGCGGGGCCTACGAGCAGTACTTC
TRBJ2-2 . TRBD2 TRBV4-3 CASSRRPSGGVPGELFF TGCGCCAGCAGCCGCCGACCTAGCGGGGGGGTCCCCGGGGAGCTGTTTTTT
TRBJ2-2 . TRBD1 TRBV2 CASTGQGRTGELFF TGTGCCAGCACCGGACAGGGAAGGACCGGGGAGCTGTTTTTT
TRBJ2-3 few TRBD2 TRBV4-2 CASSQDLVASGSTDTQYF TGTGCCAGCAGCCAAGACCTCGTCGCTAGCGGGAGCACAGATACGCAGTATTTT
TRBJ2-7 . TRBD1 TRBV5-1 CASSFQGDEQYF TGCGCCAGCAGCTTTCAGGGGGACGAGCAGTACTTC
TRBJ1-3 . TRBD1 TRBV19 CASSAGTGVSGNTIYF TGTGCCAGTAGTGCCGGGACAGGGGTATCTGGAAACACCATATATTTT
TRBJ2-5 . TRBD2 TRBV4-2 CASSQRGGPFSETQYF TGTGCCAGCAGCCAGCGGGGGGGCCCGTTTTCAGAGACCCAGTACTTC
TRBJ2-1 . TRBD2 TRBV7-9 CASSDSGRYRTYNEQFF TGTGCCAGCAGCGATAGCGGGAGATACCGTACCTACAATGAGCAGTTCTTC
TRBJ2-1 . TRBD1 TRBV29-1 CSAEKGANEQFF TGCAGCGCAGAAAAGGGGGCCAATGAGCAGTTCTTC
TRBJ1-1 . . TRBV27 CASSLGFGGTEAFF TGTGCCAGCAGTTTAGGGTTCGGGGGTACTGAAGCTTTCTTT
TRBJ2-7 . . TRBV7-9 CASSLHGGSRLADYEQYF TGTGCCAGCAGCTTACACGGGGGCTCGAGGCTAGCGGACTACGAGCAGTACTTC
TRBJ1-2 once . TRBV6-1 CASSGTSRYTF TGTGCCAGCAGCGGGACATCCCGCTACACCTTC
TRBJ2-7 . . TRBV27 CASSFGTSSYEQYF TGTGCCAGCAGTTTTGGCACCAGCTCCTACGAGCAGTACTTC
TRBJ2-3 . TRBD1 TRBV6-5 CASSGQGDTQYF TGTGCCAGCAGTGGACAGGGGGATACGCAGTATTTT
TRBJ2-5 . TRBD1 TRBV6-6 CASTLGQGTGGETQYF TGTGCCAGCACCTTGGGACAGGGAACCGGTGGAGAGACCCAGTACTTC
TRBJ2-7 . TRBD1 TRBV9 CASGQGDYEQYF TGTGCCAGTGGACAGGGCGATTACGAGCAGTACTTC
TRBJ2-3 . . TRBV29-1 CSVETLGTDTQYF TGCAGCGTGGAGACCCTCGGGACAGATACGCAGTATTTT
TRBJ2-1 . . TRBV6-5 CASSQDRLLTNEQFF TGTGCCAGCAGCCAAGACAGGTTACTCACGAATGAGCAGTTCTTC
TRBJ1-1 . TRBD1 TRBV11-3 CASSPRDRDGEAFF TGTGCCAGCAGCCCGAGGGACAGGGATGGTGAAGCTTTCTTT
TRBJ2-5 . TRBD2 TRBV7-8 CALGGRFTETQYF TGTGCCTTGGGGGGGAGGTTCACGGAGACCCAGTACTTC
TRBJ2-1 . . TRBV5-1 CASSSRGTGGRSYNEQFF TGCGCCAGCAGCTCAAGGGGGACGGGAGGTCGCTCCTACAATGAGCAGTTCTTC
TRBJ2-1 . TRBD2 TRBV9 CASSVGLAGERSNEQFF TGTGCCAGCAGCGTGGGACTAGCGGGAGAGAGGTCCAATGAGCAGTTCTTC
TRBJ2-7 . . TRBV14 CASSQVDSPYEQYF TGTGCCAGCAGCCAAGTAGACAGCCCCTACGAGCAGTACTTC
TRBJ2-2 once . TRBV5-1 CASSLGSPGVGTGELFF TGCGCCAGCAGCTTGGGTAGTCCGGGAGTGGGCACCGGGGAGCTGTTTTTT
TRBJ2-3 . . TRBV9 CASSEGPGSDTQYF TGTGCCAGCAGCGAAGGTCCGGGGTCAGATACGCAGTATTTT
TRBJ2-7 . . TRBV7-6 CASSQTRDTPEQYF TGTGCCAGCAGCCAAACCCGGGACACTCCCGAGCAGTACTTC
TRBJ2-5 . . TRBV5-1 CASNPGQRQETQYF TGCGCCAGCAACCCCGGACAGCGACAAGAGACCCAGTACTTC
TRBJ2-7 . . TRBV5-1 CASSIPSALYEQYF TGCGCCAGCAGCATACCTAGCGCTCTCTACGAGCAGTACTTC